This TCR beta chain was retrieved from a study of OX40 agonist ivuxolimab in advanced cancers. Study-wide findings and caveats: Among expanded peripheral T cells, antigen specificity went undetermined.

TCRdb's copy holds only in-frame clones and misses some; the assay was immunoSEQ multiplex PCR. The profile shows tens of thousands of clones, approximately 88% of them singletons. The CDR3 is 14 amino acids. The V end was cut by 0 bases, the J end by 7 bases, with 11 bases between. CDR1 is SGDLS, CDR2 YYNGEE, per germline. On this clone: What it recognizes is unknown.

V is TRBV9 and J is TRBJ1-5; TRBD1 is a possible D gene (6 bases). This clonotype was sampled from an adult with an advanced solid tumor such as melanoma, head and neck, liver or kidney cancer. The source was CD4+ or CD8+ T cells sorted from blood, collected in a trial of the OX40 agonist ivuxolimab. CDR3 nucleotides: TGTGCCAGCAGCGTAGATGGGGGGCGACAGCCCCAGCATTTT. As protein: CASSVDGGRQPQHF.